Detailed here is one TCR beta chain. Its antigen is not known. Sequenced by immunoSEQ multiplex PCR; TCRdb stores in-frame clones only, minus some. The sample carries over 75,000 clones, about 90% recorded once. Trimming at V came to 3 bases and at J to 0 bases, leaving 6 bases not matched to a gene. The CDR3 has 16 amino acids. The germline gives CDR1 SGHRS, CDR2 YFSETQ. This sample is part of a study of OX40 agonist ivuxolimab in advanced cancers. Overall study: An agonistic anti-OX40 (CD134) antibody, ivuxolimab, was used to treat the patients. Hepatocellular carcinoma, melanoma, renal cell or head and neck cancer was diagnosed in the dose-escalation patients. Notes on the study in general: It was also the case that some nonresponders had low normalized T-cell clonal expansion.

The sequenced sample was CD4+ or CD8+ T cells sorted from blood, obtained in a trial of the OX40 agonist ivuxolimab. The rearrangement links TRBV5-1 to TRBJ2-1, with 7 bases matching TRBD2. The receptor was derived from an adult with an advanced solid tumor such as melanoma, head and neck, liver or kidney cancer. CDR3 residues: CASSSTSLSSYNEQFF. Written as DNA, the CDR3 is TGCGCCAGCAGCTCGACTAGCCTGAGCTCCTACAATGAGCAGTTCTTC. The variable domain in full, with the rest retrieved from reference TRBV5-1 and TRBJ2-1, is KAGVTQTPRYLIKTRGQQVTLSCSPISGHRSVSWYQQTPGQGLQFLFEYFSETQRNKGNFPGRFSGRQFSNSRSEMNVSTLELGDSALYLCASSSTSLSSYNEQFFGPGTRLTVL.